The sequence of this T cell receptor (beta chain) was determined in a study of vaccination effects on CD4 cells after COVID-19. Overall study context: Sample donation by two convalescent patients took place 16 days and one week before vaccination. Study-wide findings and caveats: Among infection- and vaccine-induced clones, marked clonal contraction occurred late after vaccination.

Before sequencing took place, the ViraFEST assay used viral peptide pools to expand antigen-specific CD4+ T cells. The culture ran for 10 days, and then CD4+ T cells were isolated. This individual contracted SARS-CoV-2 between March and December 2020, as verified by PCR. Each culture had half its medium swapped for IL-2 medium on days 3 and 7. Per the germline V gene, CDR1 is SGHTA and CDR2 is FQGNSA. CDR3 length equals 16 residues. V lost 5 bases and J lost 0; bases outside the gene matches: 4. Libraries were prepared by immunoSEQ multiplex PCR; TCRdb keeps only in-frame clonotypes and omits some of them. The sample shows 20,000 to 25,000 clones, roughly 69% of them seen only once. This clone was found once. Its antigen is currently unknown.

The sequences come from CD4+ T cells from PBMCs cultured with a peptide pool, collected before COVID-19 vaccination. This clonotype originated in a human donor who had a prior SARS-CoV-2 infection. J is TRBJ2-7 and V is TRBV7-2; the match to TRBD2 covers 13 bases. CDR3 loop: CASSPWTSGGSYEQYF. The DNA of the CDR3 is TGTGCCAGCAGCCCGTGGACTAGCGGGGGCTCCTACGAGCAGTACTTC.